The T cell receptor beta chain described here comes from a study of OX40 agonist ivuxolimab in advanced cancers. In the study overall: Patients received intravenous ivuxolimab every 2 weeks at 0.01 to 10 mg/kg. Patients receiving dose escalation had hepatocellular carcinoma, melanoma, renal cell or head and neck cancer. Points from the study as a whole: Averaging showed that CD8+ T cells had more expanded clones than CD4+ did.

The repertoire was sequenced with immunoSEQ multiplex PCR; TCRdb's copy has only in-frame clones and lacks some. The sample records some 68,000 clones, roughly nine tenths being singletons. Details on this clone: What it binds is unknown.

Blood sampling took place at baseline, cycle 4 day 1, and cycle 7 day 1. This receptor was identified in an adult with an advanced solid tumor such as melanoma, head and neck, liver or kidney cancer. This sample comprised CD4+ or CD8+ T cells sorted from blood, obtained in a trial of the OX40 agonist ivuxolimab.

This chain's CDR3 is CASSLSYRAGTEAFF. CDR3 DNA: TGTGCCAGCAGCTTGTCATACAGGGCGGGCACTGAAGCTTTCTTT. The chain recombines TRBV9 with TRBJ1-1, with a possible D match to TRBD1 (6 bases). CDR1 SGDLS and CDR2 YYNGEE come from the germline V gene. The CDR3 covers 15 residues. Trimming took 4 bases from V and 4 from J, leaving 17 bases between them. The full variable domain, its missing parts supplied by reference TRBV9 and TRBJ1-1, is DSGVTQTPKHLITATGQRVTLRCSPRSGDLSVYWYQQSLDQGLQFLIQYYNGEERAKGNILERFSAQQFPDLHSELNLSSLELGDSALYFCASSLSYRAGTEAFFGQGTRLTVV.